This T cell receptor beta chain originates from a study of blood T cell repertoires in COVID-19. CDR1 and CDR2 (germline): MNHEY, SMNVEV (reference sequence). V lost 0 bases and J lost 0, with 15 bases in between. The CDR3 sequence is 18 residues long. Original data processing: Estimated nucleated cell counts came from reference gene primer amplification. The method was immunoSEQ multiplex PCR; TCRdb's version includes in-frame clones alone and lacks a portion of them. V, J and clone size are taken as reported in that table, and D and trimming were inferred from the DNA itself. The sample has just over 150,000 clones, roughly 90% seen once; the top ten hold more than 4.5%.

The chain joins TRBV27 to TRBJ2-1; no clear D. The receptor was derived from a man younger than 45 with COVID-19, enrolled during active disease. Material for sequencing was peripheral blood. The CDR3 DNA reads as TGTGCCAGCAGTTTATCGCCCTTGGCCCAGAACTCCTACAATGAGCAGTTCTTC. This gives the protein CASSLSPLAQNSYNEQFF.